This TCR beta chain was captured in a study of blood T cell repertoires in COVID-19. About the study: Researchers got acute and convalescent COVID-19 samples from the United States, Italy and Spain. PBMCs, B-cell-depleted T cells, or T cells provided the cDNA or gDNA that made up the material.

Deletions cut 3 bases from V and 6 bases from J, with 6 bases between. The CDR3 is 11 residues long. CDR1 is SGHTS and CDR2 is YDEGEE in the germline V gene. In the original workflow: For nucleated cells, counts were estimated from reference gene primer amplification. The method was immunoSEQ multiplex PCR; TCRdb's version includes in-frame clones alone and lacks a portion of them. V and J calls and clone size are given by that table; D and trimming were obtained from the DNA. The sample lists about 210,000 clones, around 92% occurring once. The sample taken for sequencing was peripheral blood. The chain links TRBV5-8 to TRBJ2-5; D remains unclear. The sequence came from a man between 25 and 39 years old with acute or convalescent COVID-19. CDR3 sequence (DNA): TGTGCCAGCAGCTGGAGTAAGACCCAGTACTTC. This gives the protein CASSWSKTQYF.